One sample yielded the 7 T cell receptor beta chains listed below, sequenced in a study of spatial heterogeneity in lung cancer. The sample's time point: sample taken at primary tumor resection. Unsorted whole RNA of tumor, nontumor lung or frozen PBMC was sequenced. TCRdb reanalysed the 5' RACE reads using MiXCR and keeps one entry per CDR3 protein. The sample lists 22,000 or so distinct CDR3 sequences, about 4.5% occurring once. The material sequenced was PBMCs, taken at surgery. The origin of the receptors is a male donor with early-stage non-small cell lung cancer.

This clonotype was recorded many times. The CDR3: CASSLGGDTGELFF. The DNA of the CDR3 is TGTGCCAGCAGTCTGGGGGGGGACACCGGGGAGCTGTTTTTT. The chain joins TRBV12-3 or TRBV12-4 to TRBJ2-2; TRBD2 matches at 7 bases. There are 14 residues in the CDR3. J gave up 3 bases and V 5 bases, and 3 bases lay outside the gene matches.

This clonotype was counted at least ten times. CDR3 sequence reads: CASSQAAVQETQYF. Written as DNA, the CDR3 is TGTGCCAGCAGCCAAGCGGCGGTACAAGAGACCCAGTACTTC. This chain links TRBV3-1 with TRBJ2-5; D gene uncertain. The germline CDR1 and CDR2 sequences are LGHDT and YNNKEL (reference sequence). CDR3 length: 14 amino acids. The V end lost 1 base, the J end lost 2 bases, and 8 bases lay between the germline ends.

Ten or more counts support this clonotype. DNA for the CDR3: TGTGCCAGCAGCTTTAAAGGGGGTAATGAGCAGTTCTTC. Its protein is CASSFKGGNEQFF. This chain joins TRBV7-2 and TRBJ2-1; a weak D match, TRBD1 (6 bases). Germline CDR1 and CDR2: SGHTA and FQGNSA. The CDR3 loop spans 13 amino acids. Trimming shortened V by 3 bases and J by 7 bases, and 10 bases separated the two germline ends. Full variable domain (remainder filled in from reference TRBV7-2 and TRBJ2-1): GAGVSQSPSNKVTEKGKDVELRCDPISGHTALYWYRQSLGQGLEFLIYFQGNSAPDKSGLPSDRFSAERTGGSVSTLTIQRTQQEDSAVYLCASSFKGGNEQFFGPGTRLTVL.

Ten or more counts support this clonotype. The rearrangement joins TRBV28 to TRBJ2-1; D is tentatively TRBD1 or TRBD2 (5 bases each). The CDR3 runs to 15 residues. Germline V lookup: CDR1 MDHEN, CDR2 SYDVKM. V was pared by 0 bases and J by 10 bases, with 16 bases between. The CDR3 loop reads CASSLWGVSIGEQFF. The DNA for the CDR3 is TGTGCCAGCAGTTTATGGGGGGTTTCTATTGGGGAGCAGTTCTTC.

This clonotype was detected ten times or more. The CDR3 DNA is TGTGCCAGCAGCCCCCCATGGGGACAGGGGCGTGAGCAGTACTTC. Its translation is CASSPPWGQGREQYF. The V gene is TRBV7-2, the J gene TRBJ2-7, with 10 positions matching TRBD1. Per the germline V gene, CDR1 is SGHTA and CDR2 is FQGNSA. The junction had 11 bases not matched to a gene; V was cut back by 5 bases and J by 7 bases. The CDR3 spans 15 residues.

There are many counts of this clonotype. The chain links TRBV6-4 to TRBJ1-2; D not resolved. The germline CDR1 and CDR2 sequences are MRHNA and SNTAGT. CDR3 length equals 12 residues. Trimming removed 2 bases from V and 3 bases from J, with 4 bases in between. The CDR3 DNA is TGTGCCAGCAGTGACGGGGACTATGGCTACACCTTC. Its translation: CASSDGDYGYTF.

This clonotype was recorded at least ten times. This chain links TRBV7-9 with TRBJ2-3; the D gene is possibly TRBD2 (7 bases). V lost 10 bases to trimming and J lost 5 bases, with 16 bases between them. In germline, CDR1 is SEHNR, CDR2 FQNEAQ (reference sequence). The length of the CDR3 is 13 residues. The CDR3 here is CATLAVGGDTQYF. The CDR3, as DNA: TGTGCCACCCTAGCGGTAGGGGGAGATACGCAGTATTTT.